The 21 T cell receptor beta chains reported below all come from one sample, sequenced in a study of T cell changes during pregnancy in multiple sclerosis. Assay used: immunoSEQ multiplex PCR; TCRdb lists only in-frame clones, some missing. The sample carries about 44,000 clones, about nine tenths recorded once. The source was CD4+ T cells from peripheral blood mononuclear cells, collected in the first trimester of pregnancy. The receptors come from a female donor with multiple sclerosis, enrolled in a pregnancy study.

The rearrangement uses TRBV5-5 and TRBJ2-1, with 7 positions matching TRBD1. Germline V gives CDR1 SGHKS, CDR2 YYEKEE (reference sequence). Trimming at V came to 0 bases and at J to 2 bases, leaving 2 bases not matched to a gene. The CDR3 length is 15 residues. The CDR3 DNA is TGTGCCAGCAGCTTGGTTACAGGGGCCTACAATGAGCAGTTCTTC. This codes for CASSLVTGAYNEQFF.

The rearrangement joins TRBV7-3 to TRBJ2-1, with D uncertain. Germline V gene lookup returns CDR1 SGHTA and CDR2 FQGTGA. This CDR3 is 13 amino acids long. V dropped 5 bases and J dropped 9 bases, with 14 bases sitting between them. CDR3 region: CASSMLSGGEQFF. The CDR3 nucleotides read TGTGCCAGCAGCATGCTGTCCGGTGGTGAGCAGTTCTTC. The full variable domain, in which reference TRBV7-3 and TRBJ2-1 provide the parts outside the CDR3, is GAGVSQTPSNKVTEKGKYVELRCDPISGHTALYWYRQSLGQGPEFLIYFQGTGAADDSGLPNDRFFAVRPEGSVSTLKIQRTERGDSAVYLCASSMLSGGEQFFGPGTRLTVL.

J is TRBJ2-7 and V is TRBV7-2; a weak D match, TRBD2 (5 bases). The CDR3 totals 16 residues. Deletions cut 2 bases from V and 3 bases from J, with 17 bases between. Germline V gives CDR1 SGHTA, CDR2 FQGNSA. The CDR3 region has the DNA TGTGCCAGCAGCTTATTGGCTAGCCGGCCTAACTACGAGCAGTACTTC. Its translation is CASSLLASRPNYEQYF.

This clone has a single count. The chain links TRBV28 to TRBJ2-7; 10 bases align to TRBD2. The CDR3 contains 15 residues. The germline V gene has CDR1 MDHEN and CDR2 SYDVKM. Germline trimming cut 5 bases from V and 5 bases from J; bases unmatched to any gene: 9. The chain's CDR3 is CASSANSGRIDEQYF. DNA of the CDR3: TGTGCCAGCAGTGCAAATAGCGGGAGGATCGACGAGCAGTACTTC.

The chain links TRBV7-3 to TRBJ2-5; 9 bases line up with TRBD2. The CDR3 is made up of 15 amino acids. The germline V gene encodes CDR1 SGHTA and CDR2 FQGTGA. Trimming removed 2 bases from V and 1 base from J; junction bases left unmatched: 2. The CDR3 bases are TGTGCCAGCAGCTTAGCGGGACTAGCCCAAGAGACCCAGTACTTC. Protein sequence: CASSLAGLAQETQYF.

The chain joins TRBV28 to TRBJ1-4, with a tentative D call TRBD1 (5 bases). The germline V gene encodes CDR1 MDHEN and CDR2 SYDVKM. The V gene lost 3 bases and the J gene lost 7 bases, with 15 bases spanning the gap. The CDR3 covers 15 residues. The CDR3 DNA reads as TGTGCCAGCAGTTTTGGAGGGGCGCTCGGTGAAAAACTGTTTTTT. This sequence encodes CASSFGGALGEKLFF.

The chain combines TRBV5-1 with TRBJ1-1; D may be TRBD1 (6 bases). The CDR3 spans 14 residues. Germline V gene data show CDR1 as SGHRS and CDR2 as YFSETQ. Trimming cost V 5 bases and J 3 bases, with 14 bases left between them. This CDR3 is CASSFTGSDTEAFF. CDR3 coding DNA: TGCGCCAGCAGTTTTACAGGGTCCGACACTGAAGCTTTCTTT.

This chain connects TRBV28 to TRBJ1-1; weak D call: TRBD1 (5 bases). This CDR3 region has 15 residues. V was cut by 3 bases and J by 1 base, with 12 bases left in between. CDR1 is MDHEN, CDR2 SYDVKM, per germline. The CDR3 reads CASSLAGSGNTEAFF. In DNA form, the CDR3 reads TGTGCCAGCAGTTTGGCAGGGTCCGGGAACACTGAAGCTTTCTTT.

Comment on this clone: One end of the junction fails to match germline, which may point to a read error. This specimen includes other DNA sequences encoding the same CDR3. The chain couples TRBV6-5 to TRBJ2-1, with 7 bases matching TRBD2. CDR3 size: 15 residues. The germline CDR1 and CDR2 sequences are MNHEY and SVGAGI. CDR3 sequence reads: CASSYEVGGRGEQFF. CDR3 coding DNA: TGCGCCAGCAGTTATGAGGTGGGCGGGAGAGGGGAGCAGTTCTTC.

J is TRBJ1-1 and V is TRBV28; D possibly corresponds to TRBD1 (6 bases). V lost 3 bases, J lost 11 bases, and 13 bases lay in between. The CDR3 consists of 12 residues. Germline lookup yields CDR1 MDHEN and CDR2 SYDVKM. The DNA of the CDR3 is TGTGCCAGCAGTTTTGTGGGGGCTGTGGCTTTCTTT. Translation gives CASSFVGAVAFF.

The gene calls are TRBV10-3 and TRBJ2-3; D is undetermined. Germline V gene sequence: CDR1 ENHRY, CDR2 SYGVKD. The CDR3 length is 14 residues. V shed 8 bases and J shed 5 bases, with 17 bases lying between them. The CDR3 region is CAISPRARLDTQYF. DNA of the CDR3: TGTGCCATCTCTCCCCGTGCGCGGTTAGATACGCAGTATTTT.

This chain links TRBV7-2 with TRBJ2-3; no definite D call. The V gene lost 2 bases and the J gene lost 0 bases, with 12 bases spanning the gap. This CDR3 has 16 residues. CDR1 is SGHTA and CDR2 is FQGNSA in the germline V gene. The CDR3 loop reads CASSLILTSSTDTQYF. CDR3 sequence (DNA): TGTGCCAGCAGCTTAATCCTGACTTCTAGCACAGATACGCAGTATTTT.

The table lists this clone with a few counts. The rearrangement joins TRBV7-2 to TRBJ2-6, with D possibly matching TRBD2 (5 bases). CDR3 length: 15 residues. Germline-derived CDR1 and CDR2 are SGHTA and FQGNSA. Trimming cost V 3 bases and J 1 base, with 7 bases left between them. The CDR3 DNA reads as TGTGCCAGCAGCTTCGAGGGATCTGGGGCCAACGTCCTGACTTTC. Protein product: CASSFEGSGANVLTF.

CDR3 region: CASSLHRETQYF. Written as DNA, the CDR3 is TGTGCCAGCAGCTTACATCGGGAGACCCAGTACTTC. The V call is TRBV7-2, the J call TRBJ2-5; D gene ambiguous. The V end was cut by 2 bases, the J end by 5 bases, with 6 bases between. This CDR3 is built from 12 residues. CDR1 and CDR2 from the germline V gene are SGHTA and FQGNSA.

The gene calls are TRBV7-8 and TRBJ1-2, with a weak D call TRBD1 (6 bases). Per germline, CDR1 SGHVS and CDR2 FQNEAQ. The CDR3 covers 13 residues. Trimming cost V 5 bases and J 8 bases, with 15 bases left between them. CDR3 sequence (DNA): TGTGCCAGCAGCCATCGTGGGGGCCTGGGCTACACCTTC. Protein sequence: CASSHRGGLGYTF.

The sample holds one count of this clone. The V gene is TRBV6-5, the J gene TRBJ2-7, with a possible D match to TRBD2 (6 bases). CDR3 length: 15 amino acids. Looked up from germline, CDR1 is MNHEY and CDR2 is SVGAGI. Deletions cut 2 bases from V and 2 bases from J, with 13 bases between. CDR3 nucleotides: TGTGCCAGCAGTTACGCGGGACGCGTAGCCTACGAGCAGTACTTC. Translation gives CASSYAGRVAYEQYF.

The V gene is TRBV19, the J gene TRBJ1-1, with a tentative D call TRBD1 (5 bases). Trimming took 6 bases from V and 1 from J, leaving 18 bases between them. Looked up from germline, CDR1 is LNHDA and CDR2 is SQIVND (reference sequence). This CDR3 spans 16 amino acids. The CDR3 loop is CASRAVRGQGNTEAFF. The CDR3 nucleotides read TGTGCCAGTAGGGCTGTGCGAGGTCAGGGGAACACTGAAGCTTTCTTT.

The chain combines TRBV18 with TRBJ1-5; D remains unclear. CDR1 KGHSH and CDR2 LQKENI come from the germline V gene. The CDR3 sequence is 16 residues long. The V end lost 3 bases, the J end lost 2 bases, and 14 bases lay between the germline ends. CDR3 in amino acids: CASSPNKPGGNQPQHF. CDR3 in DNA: TGTGCCAGCTCACCTAACAAGCCCGGGGGCAATCAGCCCCAGCATTTT.

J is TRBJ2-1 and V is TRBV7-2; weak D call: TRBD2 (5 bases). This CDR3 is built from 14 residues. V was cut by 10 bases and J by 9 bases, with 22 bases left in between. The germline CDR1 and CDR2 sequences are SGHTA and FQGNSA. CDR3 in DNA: TGTGCCACCAAGGAGGTTACTCTACTTGGTGAGCAGTTCTTC. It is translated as CATKEVTLLGEQFF.

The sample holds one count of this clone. CDR3 loop: CASLGPVNTEAFF. Written as DNA, the CDR3 is TGTGCCAGCCTGGGCCCGGTGAACACTGAAGCTTTCTTT. This rearrangement joins TRBV28 to TRBJ1-1; D is undetermined. CDR3 length: 13 amino acids. The germline V gene encodes CDR1 MDHEN and CDR2 SYDVKM. V gave up 8 bases and J gave up 0 bases, with 10 bases separating them.

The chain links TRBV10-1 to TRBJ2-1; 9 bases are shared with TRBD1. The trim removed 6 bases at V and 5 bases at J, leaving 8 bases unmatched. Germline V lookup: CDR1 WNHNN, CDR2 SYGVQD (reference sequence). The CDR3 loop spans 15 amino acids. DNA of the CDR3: TGCGCCAGCAGAGCCGGGACAGGGTTGGACAATGAGCAGTTCTTC. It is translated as CASRAGTGLDNEQFF.